Shown below are 5 T cell receptor beta chains from a single sample sequenced in a study of blood T cell repertoires in COVID-19. TCRdb's copy holds only in-frame clones and misses some; the assay was immunoSEQ multiplex PCR. The sample records fewer than 40,000 clones, roughly 84% being singletons. Sequenced sample: peripheral blood. All receptors come from a man aged 65 to 85 with active COVID-19.

The rearrangement joins TRBV6-2 or TRBV6-3 to TRBJ2-3; a possible D gene is TRBD2 (5 bases). CDR1 and CDR2 (germline): MNHEY, SVGEGT. This CDR3 is 18 amino acids long. Trimming took 4 bases from V and 6 from J, leaving 26 bases between them. CDR3 in amino acids: CASSFNIRGGPRGDTQYF. The DNA of the CDR3 is TGTGCCAGCAGTTTCAACATTCGCGGTGGGCCAAGAGGGGATACGCAGTATTTT.

The rearrangement uses TRBV12-3 or TRBV12-4 and TRBJ2-1, with D tentatively TRBD2 (5 bases). CDR3 length: 13 amino acids. Trimming took 6 bases from V and 10 from J, leaving 16 bases between them. The CDR3 sequence is CASRNNRRREQFF. DNA of the CDR3: TGTGCCAGCAGGAACAATAGGCGGAGGGAGCAGTTCTTC.

The J gene is TRBJ2-5, the V gene TRBV4-1; TRBD2 matches 8 bases. The CDR3 is made up of 15 amino acids. Germline V gene sequence: CDR1 MGHRA, CDR2 YSYEKL. With V trimmed by 1 base and J by 5 bases, 6 bases remained unmatched. CDR3 DNA: TGCGCCAGCAGCCAAGTCTCGGGGGGGAGGGAGACCCAGTACTTC. This gives the protein CASSQVSGGRETQYF.

The rearrangement uses TRBV7-2 and TRBJ2-2, with a weak D call TRBD1 (5 bases). Trimming left V 1 base short and J 5 bases short, with 11 bases between. The CDR3 spans 15 residues. Germline lookup yields CDR1 SGHTA and CDR2 FQGNSA. The CDR3 is CASSLEYAGTGELFF. The CDR3 nucleotides read TGTGCCAGCAGCTTAGAGTATGCAGGGACCGGGGAGCTGTTTTTT.

J is TRBJ1-1 and V is TRBV6-6, with D unresolved. V was clipped by 0 bases and J by 11 bases, with 13 bases between them. The germline V gene encodes CDR1 MNHNY and CDR2 SVGAGI (reference sequence). The CDR3 spans 13 residues. CDR3 bases: TGTGCCAGCAGTTACTCGGAGAGGGTGGGGGCTTTCTTT. Its protein is CASSYSERVGAFF.